The TCR beta chain described here comes from a study of Ad26.COV2.S vaccination and SARS-CoV-2 variants. Study in general: Of the COV1001 trial arms, the Ad26.COV2.S arm included the donor.

V gave up 5 bases and J gave up 5 bases; unmatched junction bases: 17. Germline CDR1 reads KGHDR; CDR2 reads SFDVKD. This CDR3 spans 18 amino acids. Treatment here: about 20 received Ad26.COV2.S at low or high dose, single or two shots; roughly five received placebo; per-sample allocation not given. Specimen acquisition occurred on day 63 following the initial vaccine or placebo injection. In Boston, the donor was an adult between 18-55 years of age. As regards this clone: Its antigen is not identified.

This table comes from immunoSEQ multiplex PCR, and its TCRdb copy is limited to in-frame clones, with some not included. The data contain about 350,000 clones, approximately 86% of them singletons. Overall study findings and caveats: Reportedly, after vaccination the spike-specific CD8+ and CD4+ T cell responses displayed substantial breadth. Greater spike-specific TCR breadth was seen in vaccine recipients than in placebo recipients.

The receptor's source is a person between 18 and 65 years old who received the Ad26.COV2.S COVID-19 vaccine or a placebo. The chain carries TRBV24-1 and TRBJ1-3; 7 nucleotides match TRBD1. The source was peripheral blood, collected in a trial of Ad26.COV2.S vaccine versus placebo. In DNA form, the CDR3 reads TGTGCCACCAGTGTGCCCTACGGGACAGCACCCCCCAGAAACACCATATATTTT. Protein sequence: CATSVPYGTAPPRNTIYF.